Listed here is a single T cell receptor (beta chain). The CDR3 regions of TCR beta were amplified from RNA transcripts. The HTBI primer set served for first-round RT-PCR of the TCR CDR3. Via MiXCR, TCRdb re-called the multiplex PCR reads, giving one row per CDR3 protein. Found here are approximately 400,000 distinct CDR3 sequences, about a sixth of them singletons; the top ten hold 13% to 15%. The CDR3 runs 19 residues. CDR1 and CDR2 (germline): SGHRS, YFSETQ. The junction had 18 bases not matched to a gene; V was cut back by 3 bases and J by 3 bases. Researchers defined stable Graves' hyperthyroidism as no ophthalmopathy progression within 18 months. The PBMCs were taken from roughly 10 ml of fresh peripheral blood. These data originate in a study of T cells in Graves' hyperthyroidism and ophthalmopathy.

This rearrangement joins TRBV5-1 to TRBJ2-3; TRBD2 agrees at 8 bases. The sample comprised blood. The source of this sequence is a woman aged 18-30 years with Graves' hyperthyroidism. The CDR3 coding sequence is TGCGCCAGCAGCTCCCGGGAGGGTTGGGCCCAAAGTTTAACAGATACGCAGTATTTT. Its translation: CASSSREGWAQSLTDTQYF. Variable domain in full (rest from reference TRBV5-1 and TRBJ2-3): KAGVTQTPRYLIKTRGQQVTLSCSPISGHRSVSWYQQTPGQGLQFLFEYFSETQRNKGNFPGRFSGRQFSNSRSEMNVSTLELGDSALYLCASSSREGWAQSLTDTQYFGPGTRLTVL.